This T cell receptor beta chain was sequenced in a study of identical twins. Findings and limits, study-wide: Carriage of fewer insertions was seen in abundant cord blood beta clonotypes, whereas memory repertoires showed none.

One entry per CDR3 protein, called by TCRdb with MiXCR from the 5' RACE reads. The sample carries 550,000 to 800,000 distinct CDR3 sequences, 7.1% recorded once. This clonotype was seen more than once but under ten times. The antigen is unknown. V lost 7 bases, J lost 0 bases, and 10 bases lay in between. Germline V CDR1 and CDR2: SGHRS, YFSETQ. The CDR3 is 14 amino acids. These sequences were also reported in another study, on yellow fever vaccine responses in identical twins.

This receptor was identified in a young woman in good health. This chain joins TRBV5-1 and TRBJ2-2, with D possibly called TRBD1 or TRBD2 (5 bases each). Source material: PBMCs. As DNA, the CDR3 is TGCGCCAGCGCCGGGACGACGAACACCGGGGAGCTGTTTTTT. Encoded protein: CASAGTTNTGELFF.